Below are 3 T cell receptor beta chains sequenced from a single sample in a study of Graves' ophthalmopathy and Graves' hyperthyroidism. For repertoire sequencing, the TCR beta CDR3 regions were amplified from RNA transcripts. Following a first-round RT-PCR that used HTBI primers, a second-round multiplex PCR was carried out. TCRdb re-called the multiplex PCR reads with MiXCR, one entry per CDR3 protein. The sample yields roughly 350,000 distinct CDR3 sequences, roughly 17% seen once. Sequencing input: peripheral blood. These receptors came from an adult woman with stable Graves' hyperthyroidism.

Worth noting for this clonotype: The junction differs from germline at one of its ends, possibly a read error. CDR3 region: CASSDPPNYEQCF. CDR3 in DNA: TGTGCCAGCAGCGATCCTCCCAACTACGAGCAGTGCTTC. The chain uses TRBV11-2 and TRBJ2-7; no clear D. Germline loops: CDR1 SGHAT, CDR2 FQNNGV. The CDR3 runs 13 residues.

The V call is TRBV5-1, the J call TRBJ1-1; 12 bases map to TRBD1. CDR3 length: 20 residues. With 4 bases clipped from V and 1 base from J, the junction kept 17 bases outside the gene matches. Germline V gene data show CDR1 as SGHRS and CDR2 as YFSETQ. CDR3 protein: CASSATGSPGQGARNTEAFF. The CDR3 bases are TGCGCCAGCAGCGCCACCGGAAGTCCGGGACAGGGGGCTCGGAACACTGAAGCTTTCTTT.

The table lists this clonotype with many counts. For the CDR3, the DNA is TGTGCCAGCAGACGTTCGGTCGCGAATCAGCCCCAGCATTTT. This encodes CASRRSVANQPQHF. J is TRBJ1-5 and V is TRBV12-3 or TRBV12-4; no definite D call. V was clipped by 6 bases and J by 4 bases, with 13 bases between them. The CDR3 length is 14 residues.